The source of this T cell receptor beta chain is a study of spatial heterogeneity in lung cancer. For the study at large: Alpha-chain detections were consistently fewer than beta-chain detections among the sequences.

Every TCR cDNA molecule bore its own unique molecular identifier. In TCRdb, the 5' RACE reads were re-called with MiXCR into one record per CDR3 protein. Of about 36,000 distinct CDR3 sequences in the sample, 5.2% were seen once. Time point specified: sample taken at primary tumor resection. Whole RNA, isolated from tumor, nontumor lung or frozen PBMC, was sequenced without prior sorting. Donors were roughly 70 untreated early-stage non-small cell lung cancer patients. Germline CDR1 reads SQVTM; CDR2 reads ANQGSEA. V shed 4 bases, J shed 3 bases, and the junction held 6 bases outside the gene matches. The CDR3 is 13 residues long. This clonotype was observed at least ten times.

This chain links TRBV29-1 with TRBJ2-7; 7 bases match TRBD2. This receptor was taken from a female donor with early-stage non-small cell lung cancer. Sample: PBMCs, taken at surgery. In DNA, the CDR3 is TGCAGCGTTGGGGGAGGGGAGGGCTACGAGCAGTACTTC. This encodes CSVGGGEGYEQYF.